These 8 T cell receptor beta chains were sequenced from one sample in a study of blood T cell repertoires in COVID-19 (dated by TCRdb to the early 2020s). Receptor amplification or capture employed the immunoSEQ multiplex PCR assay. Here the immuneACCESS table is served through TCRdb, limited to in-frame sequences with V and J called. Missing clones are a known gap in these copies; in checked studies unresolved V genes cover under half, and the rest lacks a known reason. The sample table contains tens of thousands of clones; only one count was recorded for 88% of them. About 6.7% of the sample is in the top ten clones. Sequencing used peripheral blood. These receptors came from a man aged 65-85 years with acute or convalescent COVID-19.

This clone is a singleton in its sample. In DNA, the CDR3 is TGTGCCAGCAAGGAGGGCGGGGTAAATCAGCCCCAGCATTTT. Residues: CASKEGGVNQPQHF. The chain links TRBV6-5 to TRBJ1-5; no clear D. With 7 bases removed from V and 4 bases from J, the gap between germline ends came to 14 bases. Per germline, CDR1 MNHEY and CDR2 SVGAGI. CDR3 length: 14 amino acids.

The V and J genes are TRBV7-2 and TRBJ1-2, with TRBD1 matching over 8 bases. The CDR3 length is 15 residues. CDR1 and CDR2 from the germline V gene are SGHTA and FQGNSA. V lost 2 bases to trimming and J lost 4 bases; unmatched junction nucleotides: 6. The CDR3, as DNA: TGTGCCAGCAGCTTAACGACAGGGGACAGCTATGGCTACACCTTC. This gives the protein CASSLTTGDSYGYTF.

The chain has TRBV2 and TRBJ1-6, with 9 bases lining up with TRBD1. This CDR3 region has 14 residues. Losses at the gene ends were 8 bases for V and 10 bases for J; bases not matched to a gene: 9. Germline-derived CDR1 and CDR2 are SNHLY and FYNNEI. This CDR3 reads CASGEQGAQSPLHF. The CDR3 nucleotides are TGTGCCAGCGGCGAACAGGGGGCTCAATCACCCCTCCACTTT.

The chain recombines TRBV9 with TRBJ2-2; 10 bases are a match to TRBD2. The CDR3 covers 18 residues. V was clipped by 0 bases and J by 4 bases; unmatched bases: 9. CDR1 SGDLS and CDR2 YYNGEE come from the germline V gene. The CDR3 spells CASSVAASGSSGTGELFF. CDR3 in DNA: TGTGCCAGCAGCGTAGCGGCTAGCGGGAGCAGCGGCACCGGGGAGCTGTTTTTT.

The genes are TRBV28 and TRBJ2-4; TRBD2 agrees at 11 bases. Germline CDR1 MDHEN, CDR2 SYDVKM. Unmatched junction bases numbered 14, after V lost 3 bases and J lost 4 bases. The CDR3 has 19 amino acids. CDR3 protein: CASSFYGLAGSRTKNIQYF. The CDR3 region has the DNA TGTGCCAGCAGTTTCTACGGACTAGCGGGCTCCAGGACGAAAAACATTCAGTACTTC.

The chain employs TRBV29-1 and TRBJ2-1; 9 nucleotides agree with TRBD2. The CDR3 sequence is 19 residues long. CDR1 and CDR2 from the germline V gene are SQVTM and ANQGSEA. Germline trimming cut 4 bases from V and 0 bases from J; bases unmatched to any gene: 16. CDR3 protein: CSVGPSGTLRGSSYNEQFF. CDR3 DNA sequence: TGCAGCGTTGGCCCTAGCGGGACCCTTAGGGGGAGCTCCTACAATGAGCAGTTCTTC.

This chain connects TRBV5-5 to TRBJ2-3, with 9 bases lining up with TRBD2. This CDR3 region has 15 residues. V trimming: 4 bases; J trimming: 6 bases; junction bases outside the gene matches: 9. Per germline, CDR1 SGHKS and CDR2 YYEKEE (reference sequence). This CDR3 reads CASSLDGLASDTQYF. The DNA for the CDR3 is TGTGCCAGCAGCCTGGACGGACTAGCGAGCGATACGCAGTATTTT.

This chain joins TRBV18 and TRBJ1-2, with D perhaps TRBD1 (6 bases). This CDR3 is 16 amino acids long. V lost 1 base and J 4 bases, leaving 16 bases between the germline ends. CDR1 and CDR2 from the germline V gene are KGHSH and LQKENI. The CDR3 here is CASSPLPPGTPYGYTF. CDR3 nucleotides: TGTGCCAGCTCACCACTTCCCCCCGGGACACCCTATGGCTACACCTTC.